The entry below describes one T cell receptor (beta chain). Its target is unknown. The CDR3 sequence is 17 residues long. The V and J ends lost 4 bases and 6 bases, in that order; junction bases with no gene match: 14. CDR1 and CDR2 from the germline V gene are SGDLS and YYNGEE. Naive CD8 cells comprised CD45RO-negative, CCR7-positively selected cells, excluding terminally differentiated effector memory CD45RA+ cells. This sample was taken from a study of shared clonotypes between healthy human individuals. General observations from the study: Generation probability values for non-shared clonotypes were lower than those for clonotypes shared by all four donors. Limitation of the genetic and exposure-history diversity represented came from the few donors.

Profiled with immunoSEQ multiplex PCR; TCRdb holds only in-frame clones, not every one. Of about 2.1 million clones listed, over 85% are singletons. This sequence originates from a man between 18 and 35 years old in good health. Some clones in this sample may be carry-over from other donors' samples. Material: naive CD8+ T cells from PBMCs. The chain couples TRBV9 to TRBJ2-2, with 8 bases fitting TRBD1. CDR3 coding DNA: TGTGCCAGCAGCTCAACCTCAGGACAGGGAAAAGCCGGGGAGCTGTTTTTT. Translated: CASSSTSGQGKAGELFF.